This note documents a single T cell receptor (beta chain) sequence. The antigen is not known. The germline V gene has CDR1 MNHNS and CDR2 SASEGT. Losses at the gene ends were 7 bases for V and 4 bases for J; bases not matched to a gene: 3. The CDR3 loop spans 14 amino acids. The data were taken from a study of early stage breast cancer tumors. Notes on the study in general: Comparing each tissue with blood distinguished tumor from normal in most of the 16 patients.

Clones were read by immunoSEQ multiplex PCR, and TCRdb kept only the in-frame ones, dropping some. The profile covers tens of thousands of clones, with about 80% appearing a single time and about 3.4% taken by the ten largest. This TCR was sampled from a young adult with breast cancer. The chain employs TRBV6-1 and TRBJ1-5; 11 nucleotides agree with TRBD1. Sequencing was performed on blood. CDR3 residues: CASKGTGGNQPQHF. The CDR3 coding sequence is TGTGCCAGCAAAGGGACAGGGGGAAATCAGCCCCAGCATTTT.